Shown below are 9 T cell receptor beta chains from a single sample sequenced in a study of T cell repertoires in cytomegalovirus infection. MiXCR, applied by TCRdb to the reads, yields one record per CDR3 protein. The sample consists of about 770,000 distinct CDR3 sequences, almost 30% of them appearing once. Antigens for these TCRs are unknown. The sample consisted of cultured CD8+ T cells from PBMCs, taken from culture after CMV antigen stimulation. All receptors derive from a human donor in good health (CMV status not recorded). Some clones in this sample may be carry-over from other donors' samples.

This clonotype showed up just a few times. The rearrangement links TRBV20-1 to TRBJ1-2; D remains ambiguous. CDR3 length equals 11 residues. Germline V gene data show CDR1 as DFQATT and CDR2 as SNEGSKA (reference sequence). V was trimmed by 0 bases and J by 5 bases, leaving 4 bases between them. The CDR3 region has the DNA TGCAGTGCTAGAGAGCTTTATGGCTACACCTTC. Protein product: CSARELYGYTF.

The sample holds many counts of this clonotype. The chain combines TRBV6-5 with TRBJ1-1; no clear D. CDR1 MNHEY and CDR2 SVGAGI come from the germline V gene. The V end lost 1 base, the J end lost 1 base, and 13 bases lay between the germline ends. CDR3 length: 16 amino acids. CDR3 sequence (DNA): TGTGCCAGCAGTTACTTTCCCCGATGGAGGAACACTGAAGCTTTCTTT. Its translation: CASSYFPRWRNTEAFF.

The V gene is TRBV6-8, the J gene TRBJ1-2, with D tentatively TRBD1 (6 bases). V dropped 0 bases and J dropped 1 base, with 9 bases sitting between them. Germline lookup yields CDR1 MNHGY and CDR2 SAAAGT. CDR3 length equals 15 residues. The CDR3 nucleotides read TGTGCCAGCAGTTACTCCGGACAGATTAACTATGGCTACACCTTC. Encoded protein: CASSYSGQINYGYTF.

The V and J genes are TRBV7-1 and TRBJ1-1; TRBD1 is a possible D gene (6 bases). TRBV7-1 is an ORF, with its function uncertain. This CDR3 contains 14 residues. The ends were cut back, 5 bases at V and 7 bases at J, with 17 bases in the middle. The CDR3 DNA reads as TGTGCCAGCAGCCCCCAGGGACATGAATTTGAAGCTTTCTTT. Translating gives CASSPQGHEFEAFF.

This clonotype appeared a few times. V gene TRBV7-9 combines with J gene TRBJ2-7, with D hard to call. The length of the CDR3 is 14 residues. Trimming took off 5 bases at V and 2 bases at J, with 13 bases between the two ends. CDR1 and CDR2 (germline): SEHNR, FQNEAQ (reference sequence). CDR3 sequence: CASSPVGGPYEQYV. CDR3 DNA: TGTGCCAGCAGCCCGGTCGGTGGTCCCTACGAGCAGTACGTC.

The CDR3: CASSQDEGGEEQFF. CDR3 sequence (DNA): TGCGCCAGCAGCCAAGACGAAGGAGGGGAAGAGCAGTTCTTC. The chain joins TRBV4-1 to TRBJ2-1; possible D gene TRBD2, 6 bases. The CDR3 runs to 14 residues. V shed 0 bases and J shed 10 bases, with 13 bases lying between them. Germline CDR1 reads MGHRA; CDR2 reads YSYEKL.

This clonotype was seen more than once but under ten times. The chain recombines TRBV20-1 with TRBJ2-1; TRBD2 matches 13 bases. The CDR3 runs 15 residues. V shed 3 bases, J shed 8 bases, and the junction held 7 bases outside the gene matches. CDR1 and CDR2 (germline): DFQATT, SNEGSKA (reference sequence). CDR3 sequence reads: CSASPLAGGRYEQFF. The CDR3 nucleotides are TGCAGTGCTAGCCCACTAGCGGGGGGGCGGTATGAGCAGTTCTTC.

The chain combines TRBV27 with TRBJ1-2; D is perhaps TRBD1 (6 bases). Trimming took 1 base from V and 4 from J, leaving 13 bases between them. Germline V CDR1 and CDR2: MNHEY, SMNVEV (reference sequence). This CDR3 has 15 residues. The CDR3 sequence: CASSLFTGKGYGYTF. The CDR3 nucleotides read TGTGCCAGCAGTTTATTTACAGGGAAAGGCTATGGCTACACCTTC.

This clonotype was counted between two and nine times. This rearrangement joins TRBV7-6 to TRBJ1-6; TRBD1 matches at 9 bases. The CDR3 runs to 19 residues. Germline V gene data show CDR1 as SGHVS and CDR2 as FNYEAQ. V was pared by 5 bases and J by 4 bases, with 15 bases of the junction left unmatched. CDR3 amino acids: CASSRIEQGAYDYNSPLHF. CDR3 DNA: TGTGCCAGCAGCCGCATAGAACAGGGGGCGTACGATTATAATTCACCCCTCCACTTT.